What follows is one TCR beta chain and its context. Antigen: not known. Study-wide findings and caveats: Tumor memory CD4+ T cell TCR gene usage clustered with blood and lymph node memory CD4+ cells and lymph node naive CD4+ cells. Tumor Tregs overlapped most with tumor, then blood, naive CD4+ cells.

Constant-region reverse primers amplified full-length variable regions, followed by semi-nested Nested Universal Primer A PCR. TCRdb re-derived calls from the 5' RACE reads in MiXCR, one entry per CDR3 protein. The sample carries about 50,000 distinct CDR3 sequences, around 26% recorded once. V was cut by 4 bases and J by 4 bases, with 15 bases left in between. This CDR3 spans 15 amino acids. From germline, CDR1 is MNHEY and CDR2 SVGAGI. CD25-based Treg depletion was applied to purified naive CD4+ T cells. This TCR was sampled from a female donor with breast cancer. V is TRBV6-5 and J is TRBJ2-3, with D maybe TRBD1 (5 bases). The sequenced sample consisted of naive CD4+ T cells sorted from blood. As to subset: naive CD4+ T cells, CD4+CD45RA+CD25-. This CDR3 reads CASSSKGLGPDTQYF. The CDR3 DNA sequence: TGTGCCAGCAGTTCTAAGGGGTTGGGGCCAGATACGCAGTATTTT.